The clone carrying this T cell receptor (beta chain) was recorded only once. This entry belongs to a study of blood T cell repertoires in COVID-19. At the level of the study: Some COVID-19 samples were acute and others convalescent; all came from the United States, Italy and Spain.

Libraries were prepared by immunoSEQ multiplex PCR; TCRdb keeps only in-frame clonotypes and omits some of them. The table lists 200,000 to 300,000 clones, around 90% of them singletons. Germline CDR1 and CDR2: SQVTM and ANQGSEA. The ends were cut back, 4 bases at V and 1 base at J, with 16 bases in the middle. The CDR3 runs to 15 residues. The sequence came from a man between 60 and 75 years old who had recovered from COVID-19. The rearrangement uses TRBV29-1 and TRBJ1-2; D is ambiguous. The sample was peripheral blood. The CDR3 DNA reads TGCAGCGTTGTAGAAGTTCCACGGAGTAACTATGGCTACACCTTC. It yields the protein CSVVEVPRSNYGYTF.